This TCR beta chain was profiled in a study of CD8+ T cells in alopecia areata. Extracted RNA was reverse transcribed, and the resulting cDNA served as sequencing template. Sequencing was performed with immunoSEQ multiplex PCR; in TCRdb, only in-frame clones are kept and a portion is missing. The table has 65,000 to 70,000 clones, 60% seen once. The trim removed 1 base at V and 5 bases at J, leaving 9 bases unmatched. CDR3 length: 16 residues. Looked up from germline, CDR1 is SNHLY and CDR2 is FYNNEI. The clonotype originates from a human donor with alopecia areata. The sample consisted of CD8+ T cells sorted from blood, taken at week 0. The V gene is TRBV2, the J gene TRBJ2-5; 8 nucleotides line up with TRBD2. CDR3 bases: TGTGCCAGCAGTGAAGAAGGAGCGGGAGTTCGGGAGACCCAGTACTTC. The encoded protein is CASSEEGAGVRETQYF.